Listed here are 10 T cell receptor beta chains from one sample, sequenced in a study of T cells expressing NK-cell markers. Reanalyzing the 5' RACE reads, TCRdb keeps one entry per CDR3 protein, without DNA. The specimen's table records 350,000 to 500,000 distinct CDR3 sequences. The source material was blood T cells: a sorted CD56 or NKG2C T cell subset, CD4+ or CD8+ T cells, or bulk PBMC T cells (not recorded which). Receptors were obtained from a woman between 18 and 75 years old in good health.

This sequence joins TRBV7-2 and TRBJ2-7; checking the TCRdb D call of TRBD2 is not possible without DNA. Germline V gives CDR1 SGHTA, CDR2 FQGNSA. The CDR3 totals 17 residues. This CDR3 reads CASSLPWREGFSYEQYF. The complete variable domain, with remaining parts taken from reference TRBV7-2 and TRBJ2-7, reads GAGVSQSPSNKVTEKGKDVELRCDPISGHTALYWYRQSLGQGLEFLIYFQGNSAPDKSGLPSDRFSAERTGGSVSTLTIQRTQQEDSAVYLCASSLPWREGFSYEQYFGPGTRLTVT.

The J gene is TRBJ1-1, the V gene TRBV7-3. The CDR3 is made up of 15 amino acids. Germline V gene lookup returns CDR1 SGHTA and CDR2 FQGTGA. The CDR3 loop reads CASSLTSRLNTEAFF.

The chain carries TRBV15 and TRBJ1-4; TCRdb's D gene call, TRBD1, goes unchecked for lack of DNA. Germline CDR1 reads LNHNV; CDR2 reads YYDKDF (reference sequence). CDR3 size: 18 residues. This CDR3 reads CATSRDIATGQGRKKLFF.

The rearrangement joins TRBV12-3 or TRBV12-4 to TRBJ2-5; TCRdb's D call, TRBD1, is unchecked because there is no DNA. CDR3 length: 14 residues. This CDR3 is CASSLVPGQGAQYF.

V and J are TRBV9 and TRBJ2-7; TCRdb reports TRBD2, a call that lacks DNA to check it against. This CDR3 region has 14 residues. CDR1 and CDR2 from the germline V gene are SGDLS and YYNGEE. CDR3: CASSSSSGPYEQYF.

V gene TRBV27 combines with J gene TRBJ2-1. The CDR3 is 16 residues long. The germline gives CDR1 MNHEY, CDR2 SMNVEV (reference sequence). The CDR3 loop reads CASRRQTGGSYNEQFF.

The CDR3 spells CASRETASGNTIYF. This chain connects TRBV7-2 to TRBJ1-3. Germline V gene lookup returns CDR1 SGHTA and CDR2 FQGNSA. This CDR3 is 14 amino acids long.

The chain employs TRBV7-9 and TRBJ2-7; TCRdb's D call of TRBD1 is untestable without DNA. Germline lookup yields CDR1 SEHNR and CDR2 FQNEAQ (reference sequence). The CDR3 consists of 14 residues. The chain's CDR3 is CASSSPLGGREQYF.

CDR3 sequence reads: CASSQGLAVDTQYF. The rearrangement joins TRBV14 to TRBJ2-3; TCRdb picks TRBD2, but there is no DNA to check that call. There are 14 residues in the CDR3. CDR1 is SGHDN, CDR2 FVKESK, per germline. Variable domain in full (rest from reference TRBV14 and TRBJ2-3): EAGVTQFPSHSVIEKGQTVTLRCDPISGHDNLYWYRRVMGKEIKFLLHFVKESKQDESGMPNNRFLAERTGGTYSTLKVQPAELEDSGVYFCASSQGLAVDTQYFGPGTRLTVL.

The chain couples TRBV27 to TRBJ1-2. The germline CDR1 and CDR2 sequences are MNHEY and SMNVEV (reference sequence). The CDR3 has 16 amino acids. Here the CDR3 reads CASSPRPQGAYYGYTF.